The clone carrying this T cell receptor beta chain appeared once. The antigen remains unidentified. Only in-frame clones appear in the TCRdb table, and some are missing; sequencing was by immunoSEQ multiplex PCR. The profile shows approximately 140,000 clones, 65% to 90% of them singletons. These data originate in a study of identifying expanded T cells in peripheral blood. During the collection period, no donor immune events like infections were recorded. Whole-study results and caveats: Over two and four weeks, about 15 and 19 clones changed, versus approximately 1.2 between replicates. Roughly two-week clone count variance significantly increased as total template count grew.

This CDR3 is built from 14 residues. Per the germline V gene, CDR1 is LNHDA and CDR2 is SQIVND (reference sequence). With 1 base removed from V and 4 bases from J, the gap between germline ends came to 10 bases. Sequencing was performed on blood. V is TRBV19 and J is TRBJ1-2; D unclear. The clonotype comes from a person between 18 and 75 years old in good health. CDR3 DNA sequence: TGTGCCAGTAGTATAGCGAGCAGTTCCTATGGCTACACCTTC. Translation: CASSIASSSYGYTF.